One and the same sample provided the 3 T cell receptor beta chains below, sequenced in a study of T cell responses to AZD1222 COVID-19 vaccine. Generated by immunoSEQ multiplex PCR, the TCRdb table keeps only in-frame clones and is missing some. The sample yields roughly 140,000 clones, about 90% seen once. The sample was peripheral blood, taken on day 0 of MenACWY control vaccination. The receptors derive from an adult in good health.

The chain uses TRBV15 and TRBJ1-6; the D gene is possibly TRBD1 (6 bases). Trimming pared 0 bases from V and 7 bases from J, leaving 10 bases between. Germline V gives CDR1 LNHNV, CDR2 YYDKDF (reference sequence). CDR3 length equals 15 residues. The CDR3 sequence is CATSRDLGGNSPLHF. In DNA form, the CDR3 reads TGTGCCACCAGCAGAGATCTAGGGGGGAATTCACCCCTCCACTTT.

In DNA, the CDR3 is TGTGCCACCAGCAGAGGATACGGGACAGAGACCCAGTACTTC. It specifies CATSRGYGTETQYF. The J gene is TRBJ2-5, the V gene TRBV15; D possibly matches TRBD1 or TRBD2 (5 bases each). The germline gives CDR1 LNHNV, CDR2 YYDKDF (reference sequence). The CDR3 sequence is 14 residues long. Deletions cut 1 base from V and 4 bases from J, with 10 bases between. Looking up the rest from reference TRBV15 and TRBJ2-5 gives the full variable domain: DAMVIQNPRYQVTQFGKPVTLSCSQTLNHNVMYWYQQKSSQAPKLLFHYYDKDFNNEADTPDNFQSRRPNTSFCFLDIRSPGLGDTAMYLCATSRGYGTETQYFGPGTRLLVL.

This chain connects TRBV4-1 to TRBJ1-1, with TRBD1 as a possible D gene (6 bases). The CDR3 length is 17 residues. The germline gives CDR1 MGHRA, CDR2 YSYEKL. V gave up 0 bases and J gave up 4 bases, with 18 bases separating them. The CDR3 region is CASSQEWAPSGVTEAFF. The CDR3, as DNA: TGCGCCAGCAGCCAAGAGTGGGCTCCATCAGGGGTCACTGAAGCTTTCTTT.